The clone carrying this TCR beta chain was recorded at least ten times. Within the sample, other DNA sequences also encode this same CDR3. This entry is derived from a study of T cell changes during pregnancy in multiple sclerosis. The CDR3 is 13 amino acids. V lost 7 bases, J lost 5 bases, and 6 bases stayed unmatched. Germline V gene sequence: CDR1 MNHNS, CDR2 SASEGT. TCRdb's copy holds only in-frame clones and misses some; the assay was immunoSEQ multiplex PCR. The sample comprises 20,000 to 25,000 clones, around four fifths of which are singletons, and 15% to 18% rests with the top ten. The rearrangement links TRBV6-1 to TRBJ2-7; 9 bases agree with TRBD1. The sequence was collected from a female donor in good health, enrolled as a control in a pregnancy study. Sequenced here: CD8+ T cells from peripheral blood mononuclear cells, sampled in the first trimester of pregnancy. The DNA for the CDR3 is TGTGCCAGCACCGGGACAGGGCTCCACGAGCAGTACTTC. Its translation: CASTGTGLHEQYF.